The clone carrying this T cell receptor beta chain was picked up many times. The antigen is not known. These data belong to a study of early T cells in non-severe SARS-CoV-2 infection. Findings of the study overall: VDJdb-based matching was biased toward anti-spike CD8 responses and missed private and CD4 specificities.

This CDR3 is 14 amino acids long. CDR1 and CDR2 from the germline V gene are SGHVS and FQNEAQ. The V and J ends lost 7 bases and 1 base, in that order; junction bases with no gene match: 3. Unique molecular identifiers (one per individual cDNA molecule) were attached. TCRdb passed the 5' RACE reads through MiXCR, listing each CDR3 protein once. In the table there are about 11,000 distinct CDR3 sequences, around 4.8% of which are singletons. This TCR came from an adult who was a healthcare worker with PCR-confirmed SARS-CoV-2 infection or an uninfected control (not recorded which). This rearrangement joins TRBV7-8 to TRBJ2-3, with 9 positions matching TRBD2. Sequencing was carried out using whole blood. The DNA of the CDR3 is TGTGCCAGCAAAATAGCGGGGGGCACAGATACGCAGTATTTT. This encodes CASKIAGGTDTQYF.